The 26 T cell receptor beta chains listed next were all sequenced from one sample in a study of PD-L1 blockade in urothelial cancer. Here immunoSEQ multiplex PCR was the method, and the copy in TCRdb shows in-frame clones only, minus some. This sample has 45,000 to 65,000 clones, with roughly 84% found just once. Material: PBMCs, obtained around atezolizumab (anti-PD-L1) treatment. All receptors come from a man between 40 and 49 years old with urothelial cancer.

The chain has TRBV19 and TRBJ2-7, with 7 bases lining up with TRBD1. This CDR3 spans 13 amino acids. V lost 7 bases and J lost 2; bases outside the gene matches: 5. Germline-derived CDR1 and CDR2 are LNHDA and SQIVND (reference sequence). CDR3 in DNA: TGTGCCAGTAACCGACAGGGCACCTACGAGCAGTACTTC. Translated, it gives CASNRQGTYEQYF.

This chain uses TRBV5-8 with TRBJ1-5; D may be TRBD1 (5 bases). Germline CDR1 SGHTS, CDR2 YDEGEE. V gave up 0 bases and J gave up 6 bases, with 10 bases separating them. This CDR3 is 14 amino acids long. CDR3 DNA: TGTGCCAGCAGCTTGGGGACATCATTTCAGCCCCAGCATTTT. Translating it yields CASSLGTSFQPQHF.

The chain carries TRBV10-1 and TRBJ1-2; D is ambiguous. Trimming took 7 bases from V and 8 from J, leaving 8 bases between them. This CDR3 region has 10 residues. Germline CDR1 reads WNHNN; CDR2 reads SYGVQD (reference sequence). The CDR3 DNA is TGCGCCAGCACCGTGGGCGGCTACACCTTC. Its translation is CASTVGGYTF.

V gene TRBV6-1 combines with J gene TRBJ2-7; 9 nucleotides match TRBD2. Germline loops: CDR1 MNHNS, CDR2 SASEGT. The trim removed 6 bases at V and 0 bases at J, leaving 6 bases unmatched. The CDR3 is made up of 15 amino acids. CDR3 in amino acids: CASSPTSGLSYEQYF. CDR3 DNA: TGTGCCAGCAGCCCAACTAGCGGGCTCTCCTACGAGCAGTACTTC.

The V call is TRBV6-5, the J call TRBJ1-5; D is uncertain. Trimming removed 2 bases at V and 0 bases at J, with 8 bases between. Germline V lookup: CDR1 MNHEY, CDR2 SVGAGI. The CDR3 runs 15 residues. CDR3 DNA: TGTGCCAGCAGTTACAACGCGAATAGCAATCAGCCCCAGCATTTT. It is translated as CASSYNANSNQPQHF.

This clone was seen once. The CDR3 DNA is TGTGCCAGTAGTACCCCTAGCGGGACCTACGAGCAGTACTTC. This gives the protein CASSTPSGTYEQYF. V gene TRBV19 combines with J gene TRBJ2-7, with 9 bases identical to TRBD2. Germline V gives CDR1 LNHDA, CDR2 SQIVND (reference sequence). CDR3 length: 14 amino acids. V shed 4 bases and J 2 bases; nucleotides not matched to a gene: 3. The full variable domain, rest sourced from reference TRBV19 and TRBJ2-7, is DGGITQSPKYLFRKEGQNVTLSCEQNLNHDAMYWYRQDPGQGLRLIYYSQIVNDFQKGDIAEGYSVSREKKESFPLTVTSAQKNPTAFYLCASSTPSGTYEQYFGPGTRLTVT.

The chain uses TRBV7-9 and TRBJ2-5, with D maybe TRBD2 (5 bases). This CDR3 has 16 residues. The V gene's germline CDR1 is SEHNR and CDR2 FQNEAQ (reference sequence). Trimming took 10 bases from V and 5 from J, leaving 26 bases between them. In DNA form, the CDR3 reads TGTGCCACCCCCCTTCTACTAGAAAGGGTAGGGGAGACCCAGTACTTC. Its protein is CATPLLLERVGETQYF. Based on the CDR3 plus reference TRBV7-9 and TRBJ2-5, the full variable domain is DTGVSQNPRHKITKRGQNVTFRCDPISEHNRLYWYRQTLGQGPEFLTYFQNEAQLEKSRLLSDRFSAERPKGSFSTLEIQRTEQGDSAMYLCATPLLLERVGETQYFGPGTRLLVL.

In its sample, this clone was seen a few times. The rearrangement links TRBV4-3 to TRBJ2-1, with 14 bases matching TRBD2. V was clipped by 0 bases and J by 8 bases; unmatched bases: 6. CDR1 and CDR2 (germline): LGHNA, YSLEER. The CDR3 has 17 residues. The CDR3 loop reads CASSQEAGTSGSYEQFF. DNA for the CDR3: TGCGCCAGCAGCCAAGAGGCTGGGACTAGCGGGAGCTATGAGCAGTTCTTC.

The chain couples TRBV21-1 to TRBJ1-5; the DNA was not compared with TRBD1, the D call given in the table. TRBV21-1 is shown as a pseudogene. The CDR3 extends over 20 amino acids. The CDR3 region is CASSKGGGSQGAVSNQPQHF. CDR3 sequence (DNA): TGTGCCAGCAGCAAAGGTGGAGGGTCACAGGGGGCGGTGAGCAATCAGCCCCAGCATTTT.

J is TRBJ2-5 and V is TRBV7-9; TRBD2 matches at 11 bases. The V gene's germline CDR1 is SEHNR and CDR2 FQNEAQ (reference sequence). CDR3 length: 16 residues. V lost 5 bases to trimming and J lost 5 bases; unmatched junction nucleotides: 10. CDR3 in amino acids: CASSPRGTSGGETQYF. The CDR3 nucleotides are TGTGCCAGCAGCCCGCGCGGGACTAGCGGTGGGGAGACCCAGTACTTC.

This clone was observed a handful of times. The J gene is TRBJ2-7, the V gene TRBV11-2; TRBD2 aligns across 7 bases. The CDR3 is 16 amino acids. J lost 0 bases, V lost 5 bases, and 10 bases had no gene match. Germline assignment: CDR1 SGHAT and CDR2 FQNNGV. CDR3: CASSPPLLAASYEQYF. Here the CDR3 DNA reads TGTGCCAGCAGCCCCCCACTTCTAGCGGCCTCCTACGAGCAGTACTTC.

In nucleotides, the CDR3 is TGCGCCAGCAGCCTGGAGACAGGGGCAGGGACTGAAGCTTTCTTT. Translated: CASSLETGAGTEAFF. This chain joins TRBV4-3 and TRBJ1-1; 8 positions match TRBD1. With 4 bases clipped from V and 5 bases from J, the junction kept 9 bases outside the gene matches. Germline V gives CDR1 LGHNA, CDR2 YSLEER. CDR3 size: 15 residues.

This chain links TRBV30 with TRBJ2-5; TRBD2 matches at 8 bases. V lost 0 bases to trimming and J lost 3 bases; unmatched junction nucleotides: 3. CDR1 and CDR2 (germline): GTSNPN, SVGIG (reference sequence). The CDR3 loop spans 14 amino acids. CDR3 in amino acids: CAWSVELAEETQYF. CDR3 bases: TGTGCCTGGAGTGTAGAACTAGCGGAAGAGACCCAGTACTTC.

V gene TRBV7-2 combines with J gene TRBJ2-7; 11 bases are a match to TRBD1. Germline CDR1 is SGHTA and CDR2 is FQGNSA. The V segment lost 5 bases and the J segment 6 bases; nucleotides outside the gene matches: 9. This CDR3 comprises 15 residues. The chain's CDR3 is CASSPGQGGTGEQYF. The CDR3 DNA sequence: TGTGCCAGCAGCCCGGGACAGGGGGGGACGGGCGAGCAGTACTTC.

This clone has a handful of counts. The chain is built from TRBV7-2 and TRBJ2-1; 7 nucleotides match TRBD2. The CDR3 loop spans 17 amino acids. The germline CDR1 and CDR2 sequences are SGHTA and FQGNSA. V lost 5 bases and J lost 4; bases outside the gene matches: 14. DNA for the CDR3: TGTGCCAGCAGCCGCGCAATGGGCAGCGGGACGTACAATGAGCAGTTCTTC. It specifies CASSRAMGSGTYNEQFF. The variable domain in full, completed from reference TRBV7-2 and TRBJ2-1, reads GAGVSQSPSNKVTEKGKDVELRCDPISGHTALYWYRQSLGQGLEFLIYFQGNSAPDKSGLPSDRFSAERTGGSVSTLTIQRTQQEDSAVYLCASSRAMGSGTYNEQFFGPGTRLTVL.

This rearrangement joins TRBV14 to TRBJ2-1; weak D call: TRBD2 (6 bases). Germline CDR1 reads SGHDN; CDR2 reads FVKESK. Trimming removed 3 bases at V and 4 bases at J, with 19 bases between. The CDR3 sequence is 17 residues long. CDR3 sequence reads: CASSQRAAGYPYNEQFF. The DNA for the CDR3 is TGTGCCAGCAGCCAGAGGGCTGCGGGGTACCCATACAATGAGCAGTTCTTC.

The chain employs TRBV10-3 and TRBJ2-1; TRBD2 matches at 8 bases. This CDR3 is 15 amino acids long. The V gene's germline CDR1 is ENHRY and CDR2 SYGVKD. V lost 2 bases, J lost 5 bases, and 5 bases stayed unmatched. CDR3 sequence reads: CAISEGAGGDNEQFF. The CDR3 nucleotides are TGTGCCATCAGTGAGGGGGCCGGGGGGGACAATGAGCAGTTCTTC.

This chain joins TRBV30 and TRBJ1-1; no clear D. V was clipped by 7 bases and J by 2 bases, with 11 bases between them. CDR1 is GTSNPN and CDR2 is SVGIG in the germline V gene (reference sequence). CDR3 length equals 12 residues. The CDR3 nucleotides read TGTGCCTTGAGAGGGAGTAACACTGAAGCTTTCTTT. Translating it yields CALRGSNTEAFF.

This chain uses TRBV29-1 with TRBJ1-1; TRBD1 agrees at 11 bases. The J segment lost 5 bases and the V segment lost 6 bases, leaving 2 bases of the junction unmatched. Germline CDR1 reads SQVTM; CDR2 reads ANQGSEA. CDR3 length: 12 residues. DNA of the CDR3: TGCAGCGTAGGGACAGGGGGGACTGAAGCTTTCTTT. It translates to CSVGTGGTEAFF.

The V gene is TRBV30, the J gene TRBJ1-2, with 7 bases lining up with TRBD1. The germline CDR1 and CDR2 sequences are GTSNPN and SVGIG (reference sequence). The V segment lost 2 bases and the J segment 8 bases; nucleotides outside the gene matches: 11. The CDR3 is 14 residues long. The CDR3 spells CAWSSPRQGRGYTF. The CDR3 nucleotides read TGTGCCTGGAGTTCCCCCAGACAGGGAAGGGGCTACACCTTC.

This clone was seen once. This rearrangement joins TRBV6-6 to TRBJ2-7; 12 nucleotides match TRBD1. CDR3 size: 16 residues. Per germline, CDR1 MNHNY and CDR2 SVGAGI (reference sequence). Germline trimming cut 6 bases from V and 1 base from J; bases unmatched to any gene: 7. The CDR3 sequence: CASRRPGQGASYEQYF. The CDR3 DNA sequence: TGTGCCAGCAGGCGGCCGGGACAGGGGGCGTCCTACGAGCAGTACTTC.

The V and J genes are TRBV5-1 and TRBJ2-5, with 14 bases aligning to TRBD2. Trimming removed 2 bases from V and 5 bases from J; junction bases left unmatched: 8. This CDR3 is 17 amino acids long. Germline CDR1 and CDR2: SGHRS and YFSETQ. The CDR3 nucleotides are TGCGCCAGCAGCTTTGGGACTAGCGGGAGTGGTTTGGAGACCCAGTACTTC. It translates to CASSFGTSGSGLETQYF.

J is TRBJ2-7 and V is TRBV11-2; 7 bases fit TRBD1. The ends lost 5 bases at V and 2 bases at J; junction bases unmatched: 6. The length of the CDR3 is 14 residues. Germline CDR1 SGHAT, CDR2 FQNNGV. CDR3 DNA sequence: TGTGCCAGCAGCCCCCGGGACAGAGCCTACGAGCAGTACTTC. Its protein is CASSPRDRAYEQYF.

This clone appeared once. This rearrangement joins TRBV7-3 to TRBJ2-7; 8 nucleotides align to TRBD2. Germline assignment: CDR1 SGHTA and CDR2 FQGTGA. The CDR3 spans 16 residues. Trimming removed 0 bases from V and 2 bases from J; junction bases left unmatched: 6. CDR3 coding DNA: TGTGCCAGCAGCTTAACGTGGGCGGGAGGCCCCTACGAGCAGTACTTC. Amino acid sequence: CASSLTWAGGPYEQYF.

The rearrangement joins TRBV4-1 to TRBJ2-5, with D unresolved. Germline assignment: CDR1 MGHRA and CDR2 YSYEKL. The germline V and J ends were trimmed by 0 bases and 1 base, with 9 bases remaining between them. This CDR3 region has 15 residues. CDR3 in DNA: TGCGCCAGCAGCCAAGACCCGGTTTTCCAAGAGACCCAGTACTTC. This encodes CASSQDPVFQETQYF.

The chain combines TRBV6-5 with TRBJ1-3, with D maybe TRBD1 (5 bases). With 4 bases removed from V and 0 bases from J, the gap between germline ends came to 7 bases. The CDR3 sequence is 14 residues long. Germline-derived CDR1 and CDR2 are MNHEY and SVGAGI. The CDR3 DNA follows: TGTGCCAGCAGTTCGGGGGTCTCTGGAAACACCATATATTTT. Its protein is CASSSGVSGNTIYF.